A selection of T cell receptor beta chains follows, all from one sample in a study of T cell responses to AZD1222 COVID-19 vaccine. The data were produced by immunoSEQ multiplex PCR, yet TCRdb's version contains in-frame clones alone and is incomplete. In the table there are 100,000 to 150,000 clones, over 90% of which are singletons. Here the sequenced sample was peripheral blood, taken on day 0 of AZD1222 vaccination. The receptors were gathered from an adult in good health. Both conserved end residues are part of each CDR3. The order of the fields is D gene, V gene, clone size, J gene, CDR3 DNA, CDR3 protein. The D gene is left open where the match is weak. Expanded clones get a size class; other rows say once, few or many, or leave the size out.

D: NA
V: TRBV21-1
size: NA
J: TRBJ1-2
DNA: TGTGCCAGCAGCACTAGGACGCCGCGGGGCTACACCTTC
CDR3: CASSTRTPRGYTF

D: NA
V: TRBV11-2
size: NA
J: TRBJ1-4
DNA: TGTGCCAGCAGCTGGGGCGGGTACAGGGATGATGAAAAACTGTTTTTT
CDR3: CASSWGGYRDDEKLFF

D: TRBD2
V: TRBV7-6
size: NA
J: TRBJ2-1
DNA: TGTGCCAGCAGCTTAAGTTGGGGAGGGATCTACAATGAGCAGTTCTTC
CDR3: CASSLSWGGIYNEQFF

D: NA
V: TRBV13
size: once
J: TRBJ1-2
DNA: TGTGCCAGCAGCCGCCTCGGGAGTAACTATGGCTACACCTTC
CDR3: CASSRLGSNYGYTF

D: TRBD2
V: TRBV6-2/TRBV6-3
size: NA
J: TRBJ2-4
DNA: TGTGCCAGCAGTAAAAGGACTAGCGGGAGGGACGGCGCCAAAAACATTCAGTACTTC
CDR3: CASSKRTSGRDGAKNIQYF

D: NA
V: TRBV7-6
size: NA
J: TRBJ2-3
DNA: TGTGCCAGCAGCCCGGGATGGGGGGATACGCAGTATTTT
CDR3: CASSPGWGDTQYF

D: NA
V: TRBV5-6
size: NA
J: TRBJ2-7
DNA: TGTGCCAGCAGCGCGGGCAGGGGTGCCTCTCCCGAGCAGTACTTC
CDR3: CASSAGRGASPEQYF

D: TRBD1
V: TRBV6-5
size: NA
J: TRBJ2-1
DNA: TGTGCCAGCAGTTTCCTCAGGGGGAATGAGCAGTTCTTC
CDR3: CASSFLRGNEQFF

D: NA
V: TRBV21-1
size: NA
J: TRBJ2-7
DNA: TGTGCCAGCAGCGCTCGGGACCTATCTACAGGGGAGCAGTACTTC
CDR3: CASSARDLSTGEQYF

D: TRBD2
V: TRBV2
size: NA
J: TRBJ2-7
DNA: TGTGCCAGCAAATTAGCGGGGGGTAGAAACGAGCAGTACTTC
CDR3: CASKLAGGRNEQYF

D: NA
V: TRBV27
size: NA
J: TRBJ1-1
DNA: TGTGCCAGCAGTTTATCAGGGTGGCACACTGAAGCTTTCTTT
CDR3: CASSLSGWHTEAFF

D: TRBD2
V: TRBV4-3
size: NA
J: TRBJ2-3
DNA: TGCGCCAGCAGCCAAGATTGGACTAGCGGGAGTTTGGATACGCAGTATTTT
CDR3: CASSQDWTSGSLDTQYF

D: TRBD2
V: TRBV30
size: NA
J: TRBJ2-7
DNA: TGTGCCTGGAGTGTCGGATTTGCGGGGGAGGGGAACAAGCAGTACTTC
CDR3: CAWSVGFAGEGNKQYF

D: NA
V: TRBV7-2
size: NA
J: TRBJ1-1
DNA: TGTGCCAGCAGCTTATTCGGGGGATCGAACACTGAAGCTTTCTTT
CDR3: CASSLFGGSNTEAFF

D: NA
V: TRBV3-1/TRBV3-2
size: NA
J: TRBJ2-3
DNA: TGTGCCAGCAGCCAAAGGACTCGTACCTCAGATACGCAGTATTTT
CDR3: CASSQRTRTSDTQYF

D: NA
V: TRBV5-1
size: NA
J: TRBJ2-7
DNA: TGCGCCAGCAGCGTCGGGAGAGGAGCCAGAACCTACGAGCAGTACTTC
CDR3: CASSVGRGARTYEQYF

D: NA
V: TRBV28
size: NA
J: TRBJ2-1
DNA: TGTGCCAGCAGTTCCGTAGGGCTGGACAATGAGCAGTTCTTC
CDR3: CASSSVGLDNEQFF

D: TRBD1
V: TRBV28
size: NA
J: TRBJ1-2
DNA: TGTGCCAGCAGTTTGACAGGGGAGGACTATGGCTACACCTTC
CDR3: CASSLTGEDYGYTF

D: NA
V: TRBV4-3
size: NA
J: TRBJ1-1
DNA: TGCGCCAGCAGCCAAGATTATCCAGGGATCTCTGAAGCTTTCTTT
CDR3: CASSQDYPGISEAFF

D: TRBD2
V: TRBV11-2
size: once
J: TRBJ2-7
DNA: TGTGCCAGCAGCTTAGTTCCCCCGGGGGGGGCCTACGAGCAGTACTTC
CDR3: CASSLVPPGGAYEQYF

D: TRBD1
V: TRBV7-2
size: NA
J: TRBJ1-5
DNA: TGTGCCAGCAGCTTTGACAGGGTGGACCAGCCCCAGCATTTT
CDR3: CASSFDRVDQPQHF

D: NA
V: TRBV7-3
size: NA
J: TRBJ2-7
DNA: TGTGCCAGCAGCTTAAATAGGGCGGGGAGTTATTCCGAGCAGTACTTC
CDR3: CASSLNRAGSYSEQYF

D: NA
V: TRBV2
size: NA
J: TRBJ2-5
DNA: TGTGCCAGCAGTTGGGGGGAGGTAGAGACCCAGTACTTC
CDR3: CASSWGEVETQYF

D: NA
V: TRBV24-1
size: many
J: TRBJ1-5
DNA: TGTGCCACCAGTCATGGGGGGCCCAATCAGCCCCAGCATTTT
CDR3: CATSHGGPNQPQHF

D: NA
V: TRBV5-1
size: NA
J: TRBJ1-6
DNA: TGCGCCAGCAGCTCCGGACTATCAGGGGCGGTTAATTCACCCCTCCACTTT
CDR3: CASSSGLSGAVNSPLHF

D: NA
V: TRBV14
size: NA
J: TRBJ1-1
DNA: TGTGCCAGCAGCCACGACCTGAACACTGAAGCTTTCTTT
CDR3: CASSHDLNTEAFF

D: TRBD1
V: TRBV30
size: once
J: TRBJ2-2
DNA: TGTGCCTCTCACCAGGGGGCGGACACCGGGGAGCTGTTTTTT
CDR3: CASHQGADTGELFF

D: NA
V: TRBV10-2
size: NA
J: TRBJ1-1
DNA: TGCGCCAGCAGTGTCAGGGGATTCGCTGAAGCTTTCTTT
CDR3: CASSVRGFAEAFF

D: NA
V: TRBV12-3/TRBV12-4
size: NA
J: TRBJ2-2
DNA: TGTGCCAGCAGCGAAGTTCCTACCGGGGAGCTGTTTTTT
CDR3: CASSEVPTGELFF

D: TRBD2
V: TRBV5-1
size: few
J: TRBJ2-7
DNA: TGCGCCAGCAGCTTGGGACTAGCGGGGGATATCGAGCAGTACTTC
CDR3: CASSLGLAGDIEQYF

D: TRBD2
V: TRBV28
size: NA
J: TRBJ2-5
DNA: TGTGCCAGCAGTGTCCTCGGGACTTCGGGAGGGGAGACCCAGTACTTC
CDR3: CASSVLGTSGGETQYF

D: TRBD1
V: TRBV29-1
size: NA
J: TRBJ1-6
DNA: TGCAGCGACGGGAACCTGAACTGTAAAAAACCGGGACAGGATTTTGGTTCACCCCTCCACTTT
CDR3: CSDGNLNCKKPGQDFGSPLHF

D: TRBD1
V: TRBV6-2/TRBV6-3
size: once
J: TRBJ1-2
DNA: TGTGCCAGCAGTCCCAGGGGGGGTAGCTATGGCTACACCTTC
CDR3: CASSPRGGSYGYTF

D: NA
V: TRBV5-1
size: NA
J: TRBJ1-2
DNA: TGCGCCAGCAGCTTGGATTCTGGCTACACCTTC
CDR3: CASSLDSGYTF

D: NA
V: TRBV18
size: NA
J: TRBJ1-1
DNA: TGTGCCAGCTCACCACCGTCGTTTCGGTTCGCTGAAGCTTTCTTT
CDR3: CASSPPSFRFAEAFF

D: TRBD1
V: TRBV7-2
size: NA
J: TRBJ2-7
DNA: TGTGCCAGCAGCTTTTCAGGGGGCGCCTACGAGCAGTACTTC
CDR3: CASSFSGGAYEQYF

D: NA
V: TRBV30
size: NA
J: TRBJ2-6
DNA: TGTGCCTGGAACTCGAGGGGTACTGGGGCCAACGTCCTGACTTTC
CDR3: CAWNSRGTGANVLTF

D: TRBD1
V: TRBV5-5
size: NA
J: TRBJ1-4
DNA: TGTGCCAGCAGCTTCAGGACAGGGTGGGATACTAATGAAAAACTGTTTTTT
CDR3: CASSFRTGWDTNEKLFF

D: TRBD1
V: TRBV23-1
size: once
J: TRBJ2-3
DNA: TGCGCCAGCAGTCAATATTGGGAATTGGGGAACAGGGGTGAGGCGGGAGATACGCAGTATTTT
CDR3: CASSQYWELGNRGEAGDTQYF